This T cell receptor beta chain was observed in a study of blood T cell repertoires in COVID-19. For the study at large: The origin of the acute and convalescent COVID-19 samples was the United States, Italy and Spain. T cells, B-cell-depleted T cells, or PBMCs supplied cDNA or gDNA.

Per the study methods: Reference gene primers were amplified, and this amplification served to estimate nucleated cell counts. The table came from immunoSEQ multiplex PCR; TCRdb's copy has only in-frame clones and leaves some out. V and J calls and clone size are those listed in that table; D and trimming were worked out from the DNA. The table includes a few hundred thousand clones, approximately 86% detected once. While infection was still active, Seattle patients were enrolled and then followed longitudinally. On this clone: In the same sample, other DNA sequences code for this CDR3.

Germline V gives CDR1 SGHRS, CDR2 YFSETQ. The CDR3 is made up of 16 amino acids. After removal of 5 bases from V and 6 bases from J, the junction contained 11 bases not matched to a gene. V usage is TRBV5-1 and J usage is TRBJ1-4; 9 nucleotides match TRBD1. The source of this sequence is a human donor with COVID-19, enrolled during active disease. The donor label of this sample is uncertain. What was sequenced was peripheral blood. This chain's CDR3 is CASSSGQGIGDEKLFF. CDR3 coding DNA: TGCGCCAGCAGTTCAGGACAGGGGATAGGGGATGAAAAACTGTTTTTT.